This paragraph covers one T cell receptor (beta chain) sequence. Its antigen is not identified. This CDR3 has 14 residues. Trimming left V 8 bases short and J 4 bases short, with 15 bases between. Germline V gives CDR1 SEHNR, CDR2 FQNEAQ (reference sequence). Generated by immunoSEQ multiplex PCR, the TCRdb table keeps only in-frame clones and is missing some. Of tens of thousands of clones listed, 84% are singletons. This entry comes from a study of a mutant IDH1 vaccine in newly diagnosed glioma. Study-wide background: Patients were started on vaccination 4-6 weeks after radiotherapy alone, or with temozolomide cycles.

The time point: week 11, during vaccination. With topical imiquimod, each dose of the vaccine consisted of 300 ug of mutant IDH1 20-mer peptide. The specimen was PBMCs, collected from a glioma patient whose treatment included an IDH1 peptide vaccine. The chain carries TRBV7-9 and TRBJ1-3, with D unresolved. The receptor was isolated from a man younger than 40 with glioma. CDR3 in DNA: TGTGCCAGCTCAACGGGCCTGCGGGGAAACACCATATATTTT. This encodes CASSTGLRGNTIYF. The variable domain in full, completed from reference TRBV7-9 and TRBJ1-3, reads DTGVSQNPRHKITKRGQNVTFRCDPISEHNRLYWYRQTLGQGPEFLTYFQNEAQLEKSRLLSDRFSAERPKGSFSTLEIQRTEQGDSAMYLCASSTGLRGNTIYFGEGSWLTVV.